The 6 T cell receptor beta chains in this list originate from one sample, sequenced in a study of blood T cell repertoires in COVID-19. Sequencing was performed with immunoSEQ multiplex PCR; in TCRdb, only in-frame clones are kept and a portion is missing. Found here are 250,000 to 300,000 clones, more than 75% of them singletons; the top ten hold 0.9% to 1%. The sample comprised peripheral blood. Receptors originate from a middle-aged woman who had recovered from COVID-19.

This clone was detected only once. The chain links TRBV19 to TRBJ2-1; tentatively, D is TRBD1 (5 bases). Germline CDR1 is LNHDA and CDR2 is SQIVND (reference sequence). The CDR3 spans 13 residues. V was shortened by 5 bases and J by 3 bases, with 8 bases between the two germline ends. CDR3 DNA: TGTGCCAGTAGTTGGCAGGGCTACAATGAGCAGTTCTTC. Amino acid sequence: CASSWQGYNEQFF. Together with reference TRBV19 and TRBJ2-1, the CDR3 gives the full variable domain: DGGITQSPKYLFRKEGQNVTLSCEQNLNHDAMYWYRQDPGQGLRLIYYSQIVNDFQKGDIAEGYSVSREKKESFPLTVTSAQKNPTAFYLCASSWQGYNEQFFGPGTRLTVL.

V usage is TRBV30 and J usage is TRBJ1-5, with TRBD1 identical over 8 bases. J lost 1 base, V lost 5 bases, and 1 base had no gene match. The CDR3 totals 13 residues. From germline, CDR1 is GTSNPN and CDR2 SVGIG (reference sequence). The CDR3 here is CAWGTGSNQPQHF. The DNA for the CDR3 is TGTGCCTGGGGGACAGGCAGCAATCAGCCCCAGCATTTT.

The gene calls are TRBV27 and TRBJ1-6, with TRBD1 identical over 8 bases. With 5 bases clipped from V and 10 bases from J, the junction kept 7 bases outside the gene matches. Germline values: CDR1 MNHEY, CDR2 SMNVEV (reference sequence). There are 14 residues in the CDR3. The CDR3, as DNA: TGTGCCAGCAGTCCCGGACAGGGCTGGTCACCCCTCCACTTT. Translated: CASSPGQGWSPLHF.

The genes are TRBV4-1 and TRBJ2-7; TRBD1 might be the D (5 bases). Trimming removed 2 bases from V and 3 bases from J, with 8 bases in between. The CDR3 has 13 amino acids. Germline V gene lookup returns CDR1 MGHRA and CDR2 YSYEKL. DNA for the CDR3: TGCGCCAGCAGCCAACAGGGTGGCTACGAGCAGTACTTC. As protein: CASSQQGGYEQYF.

The J gene is TRBJ2-1, the V gene TRBV5-6; possible D gene TRBD1, 6 bases. Per germline, CDR1 SGHDT and CDR2 YYEEEE. Trimming took 4 bases from V and 3 from J, leaving 11 bases between them. The CDR3 is 14 residues long. CDR3: CASSQGRLYNEQFF. The CDR3 region has the DNA TGTGCCAGCAGCCAGGGGCGTCTCTACAATGAGCAGTTCTTC.

V is TRBV7-9 and J is TRBJ1-2; D remains ambiguous. Trimming stripped 0 bases from V and 4 bases from J, with 12 bases between. This CDR3 has 15 amino acids. Germline lookup yields CDR1 SEHNR and CDR2 FQNEAQ (reference sequence). DNA for the CDR3: TGTGCCAGCAGCTTAGCGGTCGGCAGAGGCTATGGCTACACCTTC. It specifies CASSLAVGRGYGYTF. The entire variable domain, with the rest obtained from reference TRBV7-9 and TRBJ1-2, is as follows: DTGVSQNPRHKITKRGQNVTFRCDPISEHNRLYWYRQTLGQGPEFLTYFQNEAQLEKSRLLSDRFSAERPKGSFSTLEIQRTEQGDSAMYLCASSLAVGRGYGYTFGSGTRLTVV.